The next 6 T cell receptor beta chains were all read from a single sample in a study of T-cell memory formation after mild COVID-19. TCRdb analysed the 5' RACE reads with MiXCR anew, one entry per CDR3 protein. The data contain some 340,000 distinct CDR3 sequences, over 10% of them singletons. The sequencing sample was made of PBMCs or a T cell subset sorted from them (not recorded which). These receptors originate from a man younger than 30 who had mild COVID-19 (a few samples of this study predate the infection). Cell type and time point are not known.

This clonotype turned up a few times. This rearrangement joins TRBV7-8 to TRBJ1-1; no definite D call. Germline-derived CDR1 and CDR2 are SGHVS and FQNEAQ. The CDR3 loop spans 15 amino acids. The V and J ends lost 1 base and 4 bases respectively, with 13 bases between them. CDR3 nucleotide sequence: TGTGCCAGCAGCTTAGTTAGCCAGCCTGGCACTGAAGCTTTCTTT. Amino acid sequence: CASSLVSQPGTEAFF.

This clonotype was counted only a few times. CDR3 nucleotides: TGTGCCAGCACAAGCGCGAACACCGGGGAGCTGTTTTTT. As protein: CASTSANTGELFF. The chain has TRBV7-9 and TRBJ2-2; D gene ambiguous. The length of the CDR3 is 13 residues. V was cut by 7 bases and J by 0 bases, with 6 bases left in between. Germline V gene data show CDR1 as SEHNR and CDR2 as FQNEAQ (reference sequence). The whole variable domain, remainder taken from reference TRBV7-9 and TRBJ2-2, is DTGVSQNPRHKITKRGQNVTFRCDPISEHNRLYWYRQTLGQGPEFLTYFQNEAQLEKSRLLSDRFSAERPKGSFSTLEIQRTEQGDSAMYLCASTSANTGELFFGEGSRLTVL.

This clonotype was counted a few times. One junction end disagrees with the germline gene, perhaps due to a read error. The genes are TRBV20-1 and TRBJ1-4; 8 nucleotides agree with TRBD1. Germline CDR1 DFQATT, CDR2 SNEGSKA (reference sequence). The CDR3 totals 14 residues. CDR3 sequence: CSARDRVGNEKMFF. The DNA for the CDR3 is TGCAGTGCTAGGGACAGGGTGGGTAATGAAAAAATGTTTTTT.

This clonotype was counted a few times. This chain joins TRBV6-5 and TRBJ1-6; no reliable D call. In germline, CDR1 is MNHEY, CDR2 SVGAGI. The V end was cut by 6 bases, the J end by 7 bases, with 16 bases between. The CDR3 is 15 amino acids. In DNA, the CDR3 is TGTGCCAGCAGGGACTGGAACGCCCAGAATTCACCCCTCCACTTT. Encoded protein: CASRDWNAQNSPLHF.

The rearrangement joins TRBV4-1 to TRBJ1-1; D uncertain. The CDR3 spans 16 residues. V dropped 4 bases and J dropped 3 bases, with 18 bases sitting between them. The germline gives CDR1 MGHRA, CDR2 YSYEKL. The CDR3 loop is CASSRALGLAYTEAFF. In nucleotides, the CDR3 is TGCGCCAGCAGCCGTGCCCTCGGTTTGGCATACACTGAAGCTTTCTTT.

The chain recombines TRBV19 with TRBJ1-1; D unclear. Deletions cut 6 bases from V and 4 bases from J, with 18 bases between. This CDR3 region has 15 residues. Germline V gene lookup returns CDR1 LNHDA and CDR2 SQIVND (reference sequence). The CDR3 loop is CASREYGGEGTEAFF. For the CDR3, the DNA is TGTGCCAGTAGAGAGTATGGCGGAGAGGGCACTGAAGCTTTCTTT. Together with reference TRBV19 and TRBJ1-1, the CDR3 gives the full variable domain: DGGITQSPKYLFRKEGQNVTLSCEQNLNHDAMYWYRQDPGQGLRLIYYSQIVNDFQKGDIAEGYSVSREKKESFPLTVTSAQKNPTAFYLCASREYGGEGTEAFFGQGTRLTVV.